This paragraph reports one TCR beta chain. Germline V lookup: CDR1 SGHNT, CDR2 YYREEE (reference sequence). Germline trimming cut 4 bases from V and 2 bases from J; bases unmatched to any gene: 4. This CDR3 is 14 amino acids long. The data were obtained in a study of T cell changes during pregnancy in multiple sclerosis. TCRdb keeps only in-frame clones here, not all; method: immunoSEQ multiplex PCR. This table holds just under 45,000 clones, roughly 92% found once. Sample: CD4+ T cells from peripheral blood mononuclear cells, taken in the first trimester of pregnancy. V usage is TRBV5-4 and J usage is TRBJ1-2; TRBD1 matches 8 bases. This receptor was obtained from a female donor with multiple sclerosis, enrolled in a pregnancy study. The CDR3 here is CASSARQGNYGYTF. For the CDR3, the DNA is TGTGCCAGCAGCGCAAGACAGGGGAACTATGGCTACACCTTC.